This TCR beta chain was retrieved from a study of blood T cell repertoires in COVID-19. In its sample, this clone was seen a few times. Method: immunoSEQ multiplex PCR; TCRdb's copy keeps in-frame clones and lacks some. Of 280,000 or so clones listed, roughly 90% are singletons. Germline V gene lookup returns CDR1 SGHRS and CDR2 YFSETQ. Between the trimmed V and J ends, which lost 0 bases and 1 base, there was a span of 7 bases. The CDR3 loop spans 14 amino acids. This receptor was taken from a woman aged 60 to 75 with acute or convalescent COVID-19. The chain uses TRBV5-1 and TRBJ2-5; a possible D gene is TRBD2 (6 bases). Sequencing was carried out using peripheral blood. CDR3 nucleotides: TGCGCCAGCAGCTTGGCCGGGGGCCAAGAGACCCAGTACTTC. Amino acids: CASSLAGGQETQYF.